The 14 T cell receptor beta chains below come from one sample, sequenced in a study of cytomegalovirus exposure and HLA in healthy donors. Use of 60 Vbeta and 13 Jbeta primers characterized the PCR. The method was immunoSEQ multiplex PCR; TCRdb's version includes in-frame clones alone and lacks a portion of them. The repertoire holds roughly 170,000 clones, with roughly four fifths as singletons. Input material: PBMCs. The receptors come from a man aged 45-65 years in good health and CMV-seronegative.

The DNA of the CDR3 is TGTGCCAGCAGTGAGGGCAGTCGCACAGATACGCAGTATTTT. Protein sequence: CASSEGSRTDTQYF. V and J are TRBV2 and TRBJ2-3, with D unresolved. CDR3 length equals 14 residues. V gave up 3 bases and J gave up 1 base, with 8 bases separating them. CDR1 is SNHLY and CDR2 is FYNNEI in the germline V gene.

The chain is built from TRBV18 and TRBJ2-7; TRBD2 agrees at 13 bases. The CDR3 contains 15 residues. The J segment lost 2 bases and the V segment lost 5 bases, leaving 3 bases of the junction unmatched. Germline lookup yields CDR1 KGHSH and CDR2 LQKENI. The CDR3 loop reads CASSGTSGETYEQYF. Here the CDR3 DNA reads TGTGCCAGCTCAGGGACTAGCGGGGAAACCTACGAGCAGTACTTC.

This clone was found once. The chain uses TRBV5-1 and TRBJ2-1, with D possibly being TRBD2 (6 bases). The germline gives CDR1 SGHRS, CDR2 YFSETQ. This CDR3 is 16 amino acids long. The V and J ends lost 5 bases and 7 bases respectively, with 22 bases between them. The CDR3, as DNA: TGCGCCAGCAGGGACTCCCTAGCGATAATGAGGAATGAGCAGTTCTTC. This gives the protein CASRDSLAIMRNEQFF.

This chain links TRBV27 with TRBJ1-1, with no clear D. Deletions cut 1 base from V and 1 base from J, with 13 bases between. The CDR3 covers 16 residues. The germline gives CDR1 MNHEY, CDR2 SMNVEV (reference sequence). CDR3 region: CASSLWGGGSNTEAFF. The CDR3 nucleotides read TGTGCCAGCAGTTTATGGGGAGGAGGGTCGAACACTGAAGCTTTCTTT.

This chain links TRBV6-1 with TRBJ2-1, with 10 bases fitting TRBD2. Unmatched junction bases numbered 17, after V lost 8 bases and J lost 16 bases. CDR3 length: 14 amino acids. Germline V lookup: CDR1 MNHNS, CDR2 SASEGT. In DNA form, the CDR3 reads TGTGCCAGCGGAGTGTATCGAACTAGCGGGATCATTTTCTTC. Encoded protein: CASGVYRTSGIIFF.

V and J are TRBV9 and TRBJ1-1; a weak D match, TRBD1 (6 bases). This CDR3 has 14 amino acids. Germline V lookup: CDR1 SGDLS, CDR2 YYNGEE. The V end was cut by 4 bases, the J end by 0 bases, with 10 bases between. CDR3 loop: CASSLGGVNTEAFF. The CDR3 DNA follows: TGTGCCAGCAGCCTAGGGGGGGTGAACACTGAAGCTTTCTTT.

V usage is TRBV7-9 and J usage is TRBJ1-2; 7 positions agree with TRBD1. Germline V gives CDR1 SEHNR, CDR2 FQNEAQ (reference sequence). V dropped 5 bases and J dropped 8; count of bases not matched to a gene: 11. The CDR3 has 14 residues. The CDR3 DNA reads TGTGCCAGCAGCCTAAATCAGGGGGAAGAGGGCTACACCTTC. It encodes CASSLNQGEEGYTF.

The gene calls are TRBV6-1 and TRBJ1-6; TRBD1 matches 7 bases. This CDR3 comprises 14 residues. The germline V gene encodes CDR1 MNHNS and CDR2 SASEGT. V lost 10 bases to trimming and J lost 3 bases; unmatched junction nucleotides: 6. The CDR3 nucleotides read TGTGCCATCAAGACAGGGAGCTATAATTCACCCCTCCACTTT. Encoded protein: CAIKTGSYNSPLHF.

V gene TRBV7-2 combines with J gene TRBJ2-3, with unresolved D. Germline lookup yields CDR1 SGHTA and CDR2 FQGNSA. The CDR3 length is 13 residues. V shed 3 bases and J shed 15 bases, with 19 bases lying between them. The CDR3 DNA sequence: TGTGCCAGCAGCTTCCCCGACCCCGCCCGGGTATATTTT. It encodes CASSFPDPARVYF.

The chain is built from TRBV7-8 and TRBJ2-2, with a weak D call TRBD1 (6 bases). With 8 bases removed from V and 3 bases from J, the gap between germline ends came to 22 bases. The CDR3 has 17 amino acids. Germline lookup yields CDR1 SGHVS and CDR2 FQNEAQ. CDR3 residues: CASSPLRGAGDTGELFF. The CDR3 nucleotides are TGTGCCAGCTCCCCTCTCAGGGGCGCCGGGGACACCGGGGAGCTGTTTTTT.

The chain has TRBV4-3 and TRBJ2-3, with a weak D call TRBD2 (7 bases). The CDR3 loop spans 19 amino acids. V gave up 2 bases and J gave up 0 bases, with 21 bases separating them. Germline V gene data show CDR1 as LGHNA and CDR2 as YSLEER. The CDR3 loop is CASSQSQSPGEGSTDTQYF. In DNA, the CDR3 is TGCGCCAGCAGCCAATCCCAAAGCCCAGGGGAGGGTAGCACAGATACGCAGTATTTT.

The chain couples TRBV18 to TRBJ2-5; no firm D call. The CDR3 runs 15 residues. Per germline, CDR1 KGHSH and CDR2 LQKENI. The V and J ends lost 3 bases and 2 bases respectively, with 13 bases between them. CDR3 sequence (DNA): TGTGCCAGCTCACCCGGGTCAAGGTTACAAGAGACCCAGTACTTC. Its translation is CASSPGSRLQETQYF.

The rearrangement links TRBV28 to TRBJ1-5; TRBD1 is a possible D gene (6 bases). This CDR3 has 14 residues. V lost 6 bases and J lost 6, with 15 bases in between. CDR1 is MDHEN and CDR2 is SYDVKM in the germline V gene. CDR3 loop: CASRIITGFQPQHF. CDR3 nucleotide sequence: TGTGCCAGCAGAATCATTACAGGGTTTCAGCCCCAGCATTTT. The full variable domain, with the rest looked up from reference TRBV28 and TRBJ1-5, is DVKVTQSSRYLVKRTGEKVFLECVQDMDHENMFWYRQDPGLGLRLIYFSYDVKMKEKGDIPEGYSVSREKKERFSLILESASTNQTSMYLCASRIITGFQPQHFGDGTRLSIL.

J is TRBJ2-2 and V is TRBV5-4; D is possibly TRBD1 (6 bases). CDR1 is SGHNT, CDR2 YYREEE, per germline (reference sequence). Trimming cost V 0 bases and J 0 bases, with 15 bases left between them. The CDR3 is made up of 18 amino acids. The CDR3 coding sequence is TGTGCCAGCAGCTTGGCCCAGGGGCGTAACGCGAACACCGGGGAGCTGTTTTTT. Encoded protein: CASSLAQGRNANTGELFF.